This is a list of T cell receptor beta chains from one sample in a study of OX40 agonist ivuxolimab in advanced cancers. Assay used: immunoSEQ multiplex PCR; TCRdb lists only in-frame clones, some missing. The sample lists about 5,700 clones; roughly nine tenths were seen once. This sample comprised CD4+ or CD8+ T cells sorted from blood, obtained in a trial of the OX40 agonist ivuxolimab. The receptors stem from an adult with an advanced solid tumor such as melanoma, head and neck, liver or kidney cancer. CDR3s include the opening cysteine and the closing phenylalanine or tryptophan. The order of the fields is V gene, CDR3 length, J gene, D gene, CDR3 protein, CDR3 DNA. The D gene is left open where the match is weak.

v_call: TRBV9; cdr3_length: 16; j_call: TRBJ2-7; d_call: -; cdr3_aa: CASSVSPTTETYEQYF; cdr3_nt: TGTGCCAGCAGCGTCTCCCCCACGACGGAGACCTACGAGCAGTACTTC
v_call: TRBV7-3; cdr3_length: 17; j_call: TRBJ1-1; d_call: -; cdr3_aa: CASSLTRTGRRNPEAFF; cdr3_nt: TGTGCCAGCAGCTTAACGCGTACGGGTCGGAGGAACCCTGAAGCTTTCTTT
v_call: TRBV19; cdr3_length: 19; j_call: TRBJ2-3; d_call: TRBD2; cdr3_aa: CASSIDDPGLAGTLDTQYF; cdr3_nt: TGTGCCAGTAGTATAGATGATCCGGGACTAGCGGGAACCCTGGATACGCAGTATTTT
v_call: TRBV6-5; cdr3_length: 14; j_call: TRBJ1-5; d_call: -; cdr3_aa: CASSYNGEDQPQHF; cdr3_nt: TGTGCCAGCAGTTACAATGGGGAAGATCAGCCCCAGCATTTT
v_call: TRBV12-5; cdr3_length: 17; j_call: TRBJ1-4; d_call: TRBD1; cdr3_aa: CASGFTPSRDRGEKLFF; cdr3_nt: TGTGCTAGTGGTTTTACCCCGAGCCGGGACAGGGGGGAAAAACTGTTTTTT
v_call: TRBV19; cdr3_length: 16; j_call: TRBJ1-5; d_call: -; cdr3_aa: CASSWILDNSNQPQHF; cdr3_nt: TGTGCCAGTTCGTGGATTCTGGACAACAGCAATCAGCCCCAGCATTTT
v_call: TRBV27; cdr3_length: 14; j_call: TRBJ2-3; d_call: -; cdr3_aa: CASSFLQSTDTQYF; cdr3_nt: TGTGCCAGCAGTTTTTTACAAAGCACAGATACGCAGTATTTT
v_call: TRBV29-1; cdr3_length: 11; j_call: TRBJ2-7; d_call: TRBD1; cdr3_aa: CSVPDRGEQYF; cdr3_nt: TGCAGCGTGCCGGACAGGGGCGAGCAGTACTTC
v_call: TRBV9; cdr3_length: 13; j_call: TRBJ1-1; d_call: -; cdr3_aa: CASSADTRSEAFF; cdr3_nt: TGTGCCAGCAGCGCGGACACCCGGTCTGAAGCTTTCTTT
v_call: TRBV18; cdr3_length: 14; j_call: TRBJ2-1; d_call: TRBD1; cdr3_aa: CASSPSTGSNEQFF; cdr3_nt: TGTGCCAGCTCACCATCGACAGGGTCCAATGAGCAGTTCTTC
v_call: TRBV28; cdr3_length: 18; j_call: TRBJ2-6; d_call: -; cdr3_aa: CASSSYRGRDSGANVLTF; cdr3_nt: TGTGCCAGCAGTTCGTATAGAGGGCGGGACTCTGGGGCCAACGTCCTGACTTTC
v_call: TRBV7-3; cdr3_length: 12; j_call: TRBJ2-3; d_call: -; cdr3_aa: CASSPHPDTQYF; cdr3_nt: TGTGCCAGCAGCCCCCACCCAGATACGCAGTATTTT
v_call: TRBV4-1; cdr3_length: 16; j_call: TRBJ2-1; d_call: TRBD2; cdr3_aa: CASSQEGLAGAGEQFF; cdr3_nt: TGCGCCAGCAGCCAGGAGGGACTAGCGGGAGCGGGTGAGCAGTTCTTC
v_call: TRBV27; cdr3_length: 19; j_call: TRBJ2-1; d_call: TRBD2; cdr3_aa: CASSLAWSSGPSSYNEQFF; cdr3_nt: TGTGCCAGCAGTTTAGCCTGGTCTAGCGGGCCCAGCTCCTACAATGAGCAGTTCTTC
v_call: TRBV7-9; cdr3_length: 16; j_call: TRBJ2-1; d_call: TRBD1; cdr3_aa: CASSLDRGSSYNEQFF; cdr3_nt: TGTGCCAGCAGCTTAGACAGGGGGAGCTCCTACAATGAGCAGTTCTTC
v_call: TRBV9; cdr3_length: 14; j_call: TRBJ2-7; d_call: -; cdr3_aa: CASSPAGGDYEQYF; cdr3_nt: TGTGCCAGCAGCCCCGCCGGGGGTGACTACGAGCAGTACTTC
v_call: TRBV5-1; cdr3_length: 13; j_call: TRBJ2-7; d_call: TRBD2; cdr3_aa: CASSSAGGYEQYF; cdr3_nt: TGCGCCAGCAGCTCCGCGGGGGGCTACGAGCAGTACTTC
v_call: TRBV2; cdr3_length: 15; j_call: TRBJ1-2; d_call: -; cdr3_aa: CASSPLARLNYGYTF; cdr3_nt: TGTGCCAGCAGTCCACTCGCGCGGCTTAACTATGGCTACACCTTC